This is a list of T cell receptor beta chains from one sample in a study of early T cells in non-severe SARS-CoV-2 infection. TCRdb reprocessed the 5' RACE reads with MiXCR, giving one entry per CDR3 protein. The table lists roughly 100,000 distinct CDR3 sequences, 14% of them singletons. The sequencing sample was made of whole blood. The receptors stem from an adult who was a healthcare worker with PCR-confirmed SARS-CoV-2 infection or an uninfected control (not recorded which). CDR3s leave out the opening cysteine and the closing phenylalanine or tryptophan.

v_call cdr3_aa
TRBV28 ASSSRTGALYTGELF
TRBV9 ASSAPLSRYGYT
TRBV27 ASFDGAAGIGAF
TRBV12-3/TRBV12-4 ASSFRQGMNTEAF
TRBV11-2 ASSSDGGYEQY
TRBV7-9 ASSSDRGTGNTIY
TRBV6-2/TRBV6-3 ASSPNNRLAGFTDTQY
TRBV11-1 ASSLITQGLVEQF
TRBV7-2 ASSLARAHEQY
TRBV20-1 SARAQGDTGSGETQY
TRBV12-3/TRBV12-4 ASSWQENTEAF
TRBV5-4 ASSAEWTGTEAF
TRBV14 ASSLATNTDTQY
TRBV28 ASSFRDRVRQF
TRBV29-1 SAGTTRQETQY